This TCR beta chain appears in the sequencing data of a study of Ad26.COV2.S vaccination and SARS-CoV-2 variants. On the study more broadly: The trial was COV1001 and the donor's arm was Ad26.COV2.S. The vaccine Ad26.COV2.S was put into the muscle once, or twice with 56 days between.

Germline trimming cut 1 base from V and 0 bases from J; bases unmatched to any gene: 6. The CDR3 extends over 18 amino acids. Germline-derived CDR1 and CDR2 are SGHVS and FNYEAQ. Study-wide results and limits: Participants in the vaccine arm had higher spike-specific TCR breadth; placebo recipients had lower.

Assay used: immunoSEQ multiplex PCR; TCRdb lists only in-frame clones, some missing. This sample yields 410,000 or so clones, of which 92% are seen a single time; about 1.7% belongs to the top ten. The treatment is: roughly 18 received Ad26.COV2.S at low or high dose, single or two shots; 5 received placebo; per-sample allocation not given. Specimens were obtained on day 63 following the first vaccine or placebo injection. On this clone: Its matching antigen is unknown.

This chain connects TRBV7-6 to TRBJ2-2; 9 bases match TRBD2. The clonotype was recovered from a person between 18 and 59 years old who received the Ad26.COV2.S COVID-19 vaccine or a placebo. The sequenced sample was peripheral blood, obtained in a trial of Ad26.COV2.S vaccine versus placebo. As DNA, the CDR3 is TGTGCCAGCAGCTTAGACGAGCGGGGGGACCCGAACACCGGGGAGCTGTTTTTT. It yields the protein CASSLDERGDPNTGELFF.